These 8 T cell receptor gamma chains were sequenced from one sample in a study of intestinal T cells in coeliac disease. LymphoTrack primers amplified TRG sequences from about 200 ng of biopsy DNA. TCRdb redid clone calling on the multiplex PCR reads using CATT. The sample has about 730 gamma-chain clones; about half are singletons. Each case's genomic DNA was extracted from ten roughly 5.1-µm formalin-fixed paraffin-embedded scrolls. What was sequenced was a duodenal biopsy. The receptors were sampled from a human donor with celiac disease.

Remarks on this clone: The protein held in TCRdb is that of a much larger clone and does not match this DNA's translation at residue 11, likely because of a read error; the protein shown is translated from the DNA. The CDR3 DNA is TGTGCCACCTGGGACGGTTGTAGTGATTGGACCAAGACGTTT. This translates into CATWDGCSDWTKTF. This sequence joins TRGV2 and TRGJP2. Germline V gene lookup returns CDR1 EGSNGY and CDR2 YDSYNSKV. The CDR3 has 14 residues.

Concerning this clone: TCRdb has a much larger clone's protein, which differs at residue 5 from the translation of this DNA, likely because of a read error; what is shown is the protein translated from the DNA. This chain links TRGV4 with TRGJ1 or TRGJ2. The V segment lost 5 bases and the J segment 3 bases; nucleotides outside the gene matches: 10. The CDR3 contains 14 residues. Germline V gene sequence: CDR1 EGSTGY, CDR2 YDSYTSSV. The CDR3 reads CATWGVLFYYKKLF. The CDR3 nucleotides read TGTGCCACCTGGGGTGTCCTATTTTATTATAAGAAACTCTTT.

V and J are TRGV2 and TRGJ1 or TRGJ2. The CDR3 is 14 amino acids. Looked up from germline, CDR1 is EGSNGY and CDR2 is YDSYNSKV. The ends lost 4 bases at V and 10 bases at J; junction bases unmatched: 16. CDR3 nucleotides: TGTGCCACCTGGGAAACCCCGGCTATTATAAAGAAACTCTTT. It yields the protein CATWETPAIIKKLF.

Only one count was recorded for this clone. CDR3 nucleotide sequence: TGTGCCACTGGTCGGCCTTATTATAAGAAACTCTTT. It yields the protein CATGRPYYKKLF. The chain joins TRGV8 to TRGJ1 or TRGJ2. CDR1 and CDR2 from the germline V gene are VENAVY and YDSYNSRV. V lost 10 bases, J lost 3 bases, and 9 bases stayed unmatched. CDR3 length: 12 residues.

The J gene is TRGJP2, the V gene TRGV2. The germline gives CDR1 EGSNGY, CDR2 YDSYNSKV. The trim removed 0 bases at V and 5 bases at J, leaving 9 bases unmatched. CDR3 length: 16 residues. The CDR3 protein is CATWDGPRVSDWIKTF. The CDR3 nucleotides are TGTGCCACCTGGGACGGGCCTCGAGTAAGTGATTGGATCAAGACGTTT.

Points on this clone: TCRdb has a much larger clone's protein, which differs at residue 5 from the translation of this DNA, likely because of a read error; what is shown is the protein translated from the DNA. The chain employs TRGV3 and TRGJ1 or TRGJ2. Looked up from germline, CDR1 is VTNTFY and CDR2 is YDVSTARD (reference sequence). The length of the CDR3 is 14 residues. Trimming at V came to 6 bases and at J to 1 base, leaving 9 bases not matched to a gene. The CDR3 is CATWNVFNYYKKLF. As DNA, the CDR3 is TGTGCCACCTGGAACGTGTTTAATTATTATAAGAAACTCTTT.

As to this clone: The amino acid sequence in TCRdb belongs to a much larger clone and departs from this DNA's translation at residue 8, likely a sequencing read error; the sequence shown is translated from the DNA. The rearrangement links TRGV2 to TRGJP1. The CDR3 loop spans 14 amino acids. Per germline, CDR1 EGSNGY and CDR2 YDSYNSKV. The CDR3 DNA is TGTGCCACCTGGATATATACCGCTGGTTGGTTCAAGATATTT. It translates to CATWIYTAGWFKIF.

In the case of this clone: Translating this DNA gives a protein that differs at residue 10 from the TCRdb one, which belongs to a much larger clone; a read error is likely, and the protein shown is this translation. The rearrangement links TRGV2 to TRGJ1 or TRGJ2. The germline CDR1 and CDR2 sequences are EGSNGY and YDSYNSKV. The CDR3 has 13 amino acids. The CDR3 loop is CATWDTAGYRKLF. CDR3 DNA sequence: TGTGCCACCTGGGACACGGCGGGATATAGGAAACTCTTT.